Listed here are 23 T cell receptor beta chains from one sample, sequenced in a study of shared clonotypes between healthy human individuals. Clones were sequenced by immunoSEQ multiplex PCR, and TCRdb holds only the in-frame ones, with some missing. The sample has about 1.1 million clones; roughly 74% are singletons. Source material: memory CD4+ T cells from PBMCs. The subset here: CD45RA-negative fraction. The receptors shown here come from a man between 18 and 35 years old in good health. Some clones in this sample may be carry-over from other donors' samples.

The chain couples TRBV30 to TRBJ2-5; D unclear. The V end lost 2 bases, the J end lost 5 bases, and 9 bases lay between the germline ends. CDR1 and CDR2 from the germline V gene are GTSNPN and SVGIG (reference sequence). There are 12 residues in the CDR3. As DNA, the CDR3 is TGTGCCTGGAGTCCCGAAAGTGAGACCCAGTACTTC. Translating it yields CAWSPESETQYF.

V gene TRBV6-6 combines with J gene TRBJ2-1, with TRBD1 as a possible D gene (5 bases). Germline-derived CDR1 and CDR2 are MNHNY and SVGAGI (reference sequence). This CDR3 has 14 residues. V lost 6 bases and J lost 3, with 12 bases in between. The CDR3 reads CASRKGVRYNEQFF. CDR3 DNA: TGTGCCAGCAGGAAAGGGGTGCGCTACAATGAGCAGTTCTTC.

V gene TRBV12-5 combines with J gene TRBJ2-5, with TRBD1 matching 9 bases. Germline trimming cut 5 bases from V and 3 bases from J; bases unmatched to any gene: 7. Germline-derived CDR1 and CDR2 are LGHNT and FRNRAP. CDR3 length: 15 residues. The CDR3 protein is CASGPGQGLEETQYF. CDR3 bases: TGTGCTAGTGGTCCGGGACAGGGCTTGGAAGAGACCCAGTACTTC.

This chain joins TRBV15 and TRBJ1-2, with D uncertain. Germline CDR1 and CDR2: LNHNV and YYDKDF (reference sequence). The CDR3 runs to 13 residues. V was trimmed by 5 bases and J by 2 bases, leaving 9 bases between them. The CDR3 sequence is CATSPIPNYGYTF. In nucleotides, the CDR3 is TGTGCCACCAGCCCGATTCCCAACTATGGCTACACCTTC.

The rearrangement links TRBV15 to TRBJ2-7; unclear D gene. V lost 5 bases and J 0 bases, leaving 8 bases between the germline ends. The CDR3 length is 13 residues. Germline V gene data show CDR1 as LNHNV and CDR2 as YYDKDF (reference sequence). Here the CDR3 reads CATSAASSYEQYF. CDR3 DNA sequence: TGTGCCACCAGCGCGGCGAGCTCCTACGAGCAGTACTTC.

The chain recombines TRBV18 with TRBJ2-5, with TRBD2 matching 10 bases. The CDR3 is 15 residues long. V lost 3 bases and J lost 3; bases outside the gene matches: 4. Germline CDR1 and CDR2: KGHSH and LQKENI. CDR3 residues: CASSPRTSGEETQYF. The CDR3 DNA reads TGTGCCAGCTCACCTCGGACTAGCGGAGAAGAGACCCAGTACTTC.

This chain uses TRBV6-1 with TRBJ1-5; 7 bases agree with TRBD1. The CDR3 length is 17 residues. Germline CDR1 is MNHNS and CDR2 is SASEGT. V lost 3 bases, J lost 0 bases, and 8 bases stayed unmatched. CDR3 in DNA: TGTGCCAGCAGTGACCGGGACAGAGCAAATAGCAATCAGCCCCAGCATTTT. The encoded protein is CASSDRDRANSNQPQHF.

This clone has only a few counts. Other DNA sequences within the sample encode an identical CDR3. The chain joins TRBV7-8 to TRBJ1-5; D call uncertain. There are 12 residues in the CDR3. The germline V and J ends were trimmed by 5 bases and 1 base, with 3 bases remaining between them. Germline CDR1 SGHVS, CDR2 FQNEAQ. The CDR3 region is CASSPSNQPQHF. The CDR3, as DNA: TGTGCCAGCAGCCCCAGCAATCAGCCCCAGCATTTT.

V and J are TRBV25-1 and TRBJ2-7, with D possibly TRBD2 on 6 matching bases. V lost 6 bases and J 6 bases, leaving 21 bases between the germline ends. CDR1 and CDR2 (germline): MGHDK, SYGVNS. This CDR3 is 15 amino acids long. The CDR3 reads CASSKPGLGLFEQYF. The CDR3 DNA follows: TGTGCCAGCAGCAAACCGGGACTGGGTTTGTTCGAGCAGTACTTC.

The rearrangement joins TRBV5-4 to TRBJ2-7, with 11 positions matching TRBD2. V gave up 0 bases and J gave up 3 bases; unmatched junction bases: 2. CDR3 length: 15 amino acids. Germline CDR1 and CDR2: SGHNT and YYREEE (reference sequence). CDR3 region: CASSLVTSGVYEQYF. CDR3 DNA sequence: TGTGCCAGCAGCTTGGTGACTAGCGGGGTCTACGAGCAGTACTTC.

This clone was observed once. As DNA, the CDR3 is TGTGCCAGCAGCTTTGACAGGGAGGACACTGAAGCTTTCTTT. Protein: CASSFDREDTEAFF. V gene TRBV5-4 combines with J gene TRBJ1-1, with 7 positions matching TRBD1. V shed 2 bases, J shed 3 bases, and the junction held 4 bases outside the gene matches. CDR3 length: 14 residues. The germline CDR1 and CDR2 sequences are SGHNT and YYREEE (reference sequence). Based on the CDR3 plus reference TRBV5-4 and TRBJ1-1, the full variable domain is ETGVTQSPTHLIKTRGQQVTLRCSSQSGHNTVSWYQQALGQGPQFIFQYYREEENGRGNFPPRFSGLQFPNYSSELNVNALELDDSALYLCASSFDREDTEAFFGQGTRLTVV.

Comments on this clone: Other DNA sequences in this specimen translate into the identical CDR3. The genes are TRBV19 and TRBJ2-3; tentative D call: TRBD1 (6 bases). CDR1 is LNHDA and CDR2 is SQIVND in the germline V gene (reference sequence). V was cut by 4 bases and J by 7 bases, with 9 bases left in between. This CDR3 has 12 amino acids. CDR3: CASSTQGYTQYF. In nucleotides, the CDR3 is TGTGCCAGTAGTACCCAGGGGTATACGCAGTATTTT.

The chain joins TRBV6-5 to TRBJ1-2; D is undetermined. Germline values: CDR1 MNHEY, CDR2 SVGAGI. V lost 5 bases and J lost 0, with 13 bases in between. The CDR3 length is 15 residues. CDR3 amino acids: CASSRVRISNYGYTF. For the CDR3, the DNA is TGTGCCAGCAGTCGTGTCAGGATTTCTAACTATGGCTACACCTTC.

The CDR3 is CASSPSGLVTDTQYF. CDR3 in DNA: TGCGCCAGCAGCCCCTCCGGACTTGTCACAGATACGCAGTATTTT. The gene calls are TRBV5-1 and TRBJ2-3; TRBD2 is a possible D gene (5 bases). The CDR3 extends over 15 amino acids. V lost 4 bases to trimming and J lost 2 bases, with 14 bases between them. Germline-derived CDR1 and CDR2 are SGHRS and YFSETQ.

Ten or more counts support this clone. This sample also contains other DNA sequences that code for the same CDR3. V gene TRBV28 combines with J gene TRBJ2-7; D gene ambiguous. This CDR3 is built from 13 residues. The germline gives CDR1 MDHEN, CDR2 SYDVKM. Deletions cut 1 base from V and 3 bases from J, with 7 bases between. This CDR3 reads CASSLSRLYEQYF. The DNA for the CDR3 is TGTGCCAGCAGTTTATCCCGTCTCTACGAGCAGTACTTC.

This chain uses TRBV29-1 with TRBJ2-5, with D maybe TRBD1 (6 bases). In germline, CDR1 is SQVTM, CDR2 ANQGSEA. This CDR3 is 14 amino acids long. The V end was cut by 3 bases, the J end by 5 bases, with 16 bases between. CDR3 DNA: TGCAGCGTTGAGGAAGGACAGACCCGGGAGACCCAGTACTTC. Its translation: CSVEEGQTRETQYF.

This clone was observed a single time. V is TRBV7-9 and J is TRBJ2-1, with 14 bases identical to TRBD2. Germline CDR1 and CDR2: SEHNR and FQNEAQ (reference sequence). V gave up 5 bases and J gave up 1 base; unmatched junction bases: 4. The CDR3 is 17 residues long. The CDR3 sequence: CASSLGTSGGSYNEQFF. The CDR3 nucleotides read TGTGCCAGCAGCCTGGGGACTAGCGGGGGTTCCTACAATGAGCAGTTCTTC. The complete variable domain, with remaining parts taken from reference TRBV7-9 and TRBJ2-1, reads DTGVSQNPRHKITKRGQNVTFRCDPISEHNRLYWYRQTLGQGPEFLTYFQNEAQLEKSRLLSDRFSAERPKGSFSTLEIQRTEQGDSAMYLCASSLGTSGGSYNEQFFGPGTRLTVL.

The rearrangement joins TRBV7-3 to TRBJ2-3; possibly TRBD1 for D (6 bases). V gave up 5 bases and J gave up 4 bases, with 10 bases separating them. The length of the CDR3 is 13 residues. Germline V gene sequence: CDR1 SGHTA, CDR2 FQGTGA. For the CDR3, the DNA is TGTGCCAGCAGCGTCAACAGGGCAGATACGCAGTATTTT. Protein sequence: CASSVNRADTQYF.

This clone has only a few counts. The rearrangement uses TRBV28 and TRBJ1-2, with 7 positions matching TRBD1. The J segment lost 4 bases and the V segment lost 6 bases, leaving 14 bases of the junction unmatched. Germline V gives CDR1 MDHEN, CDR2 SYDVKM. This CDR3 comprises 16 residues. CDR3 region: CASSPVRGGKAYGYTF. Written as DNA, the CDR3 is TGTGCCAGCAGCCCCGTGAGAGGGGGCAAGGCCTATGGCTACACCTTC.

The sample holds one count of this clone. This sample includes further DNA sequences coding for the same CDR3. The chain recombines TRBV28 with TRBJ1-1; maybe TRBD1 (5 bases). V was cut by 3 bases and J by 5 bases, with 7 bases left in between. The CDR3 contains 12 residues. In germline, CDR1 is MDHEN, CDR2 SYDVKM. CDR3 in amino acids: CASSLQGTEAFF. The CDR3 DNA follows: TGTGCCAGCAGTTTGCAGGGTACTGAAGCTTTCTTT.

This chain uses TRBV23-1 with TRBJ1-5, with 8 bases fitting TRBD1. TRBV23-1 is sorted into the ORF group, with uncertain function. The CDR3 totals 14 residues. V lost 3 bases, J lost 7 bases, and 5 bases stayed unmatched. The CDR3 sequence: CASSQGQAGQPQHF. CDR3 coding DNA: TGCGCCAGCAGTCAGGGACAGGCGGGACAGCCCCAGCATTTT.

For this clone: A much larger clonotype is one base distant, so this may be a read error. The CDR3: CASVRAGYYGYTF. CDR3 DNA: TGTGCCAGCGTCCGTGCAGGCTACTATGGCTACACCTTC. The chain uses TRBV6-1 and TRBJ1-2; D unclear. With 8 bases removed from V and 3 bases from J, the gap between germline ends came to 13 bases. The CDR3 extends over 13 amino acids. Germline V gene lookup returns CDR1 MNHNS and CDR2 SASEGT.

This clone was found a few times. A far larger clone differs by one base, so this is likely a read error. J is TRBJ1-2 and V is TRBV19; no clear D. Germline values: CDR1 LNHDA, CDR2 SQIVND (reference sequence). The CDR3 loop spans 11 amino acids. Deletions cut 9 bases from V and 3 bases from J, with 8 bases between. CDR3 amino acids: CASREHYGYTF. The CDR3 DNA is TGTGCCAGCCGGGAACACTATGGCTACACCTTC.